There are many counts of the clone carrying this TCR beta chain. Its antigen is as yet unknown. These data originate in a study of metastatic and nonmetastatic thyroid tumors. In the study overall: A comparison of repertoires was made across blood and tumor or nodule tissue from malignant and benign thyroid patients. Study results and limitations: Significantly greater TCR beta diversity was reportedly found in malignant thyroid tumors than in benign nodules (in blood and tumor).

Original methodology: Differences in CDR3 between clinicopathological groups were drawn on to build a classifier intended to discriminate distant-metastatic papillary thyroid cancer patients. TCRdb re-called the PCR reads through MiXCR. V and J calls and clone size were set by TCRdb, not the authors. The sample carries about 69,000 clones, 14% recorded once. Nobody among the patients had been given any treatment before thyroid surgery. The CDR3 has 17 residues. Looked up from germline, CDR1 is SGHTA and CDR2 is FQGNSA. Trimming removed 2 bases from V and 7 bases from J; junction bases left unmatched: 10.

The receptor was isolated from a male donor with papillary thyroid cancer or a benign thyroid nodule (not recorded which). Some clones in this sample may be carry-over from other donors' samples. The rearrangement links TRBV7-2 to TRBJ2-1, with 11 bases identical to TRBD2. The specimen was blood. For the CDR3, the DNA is TGTGCCAGCAGCTTACTCCCGACTAGCGGGATGATGAATGAGCAGTTCTTC. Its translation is CASSLLPTSGMMNEQFF.